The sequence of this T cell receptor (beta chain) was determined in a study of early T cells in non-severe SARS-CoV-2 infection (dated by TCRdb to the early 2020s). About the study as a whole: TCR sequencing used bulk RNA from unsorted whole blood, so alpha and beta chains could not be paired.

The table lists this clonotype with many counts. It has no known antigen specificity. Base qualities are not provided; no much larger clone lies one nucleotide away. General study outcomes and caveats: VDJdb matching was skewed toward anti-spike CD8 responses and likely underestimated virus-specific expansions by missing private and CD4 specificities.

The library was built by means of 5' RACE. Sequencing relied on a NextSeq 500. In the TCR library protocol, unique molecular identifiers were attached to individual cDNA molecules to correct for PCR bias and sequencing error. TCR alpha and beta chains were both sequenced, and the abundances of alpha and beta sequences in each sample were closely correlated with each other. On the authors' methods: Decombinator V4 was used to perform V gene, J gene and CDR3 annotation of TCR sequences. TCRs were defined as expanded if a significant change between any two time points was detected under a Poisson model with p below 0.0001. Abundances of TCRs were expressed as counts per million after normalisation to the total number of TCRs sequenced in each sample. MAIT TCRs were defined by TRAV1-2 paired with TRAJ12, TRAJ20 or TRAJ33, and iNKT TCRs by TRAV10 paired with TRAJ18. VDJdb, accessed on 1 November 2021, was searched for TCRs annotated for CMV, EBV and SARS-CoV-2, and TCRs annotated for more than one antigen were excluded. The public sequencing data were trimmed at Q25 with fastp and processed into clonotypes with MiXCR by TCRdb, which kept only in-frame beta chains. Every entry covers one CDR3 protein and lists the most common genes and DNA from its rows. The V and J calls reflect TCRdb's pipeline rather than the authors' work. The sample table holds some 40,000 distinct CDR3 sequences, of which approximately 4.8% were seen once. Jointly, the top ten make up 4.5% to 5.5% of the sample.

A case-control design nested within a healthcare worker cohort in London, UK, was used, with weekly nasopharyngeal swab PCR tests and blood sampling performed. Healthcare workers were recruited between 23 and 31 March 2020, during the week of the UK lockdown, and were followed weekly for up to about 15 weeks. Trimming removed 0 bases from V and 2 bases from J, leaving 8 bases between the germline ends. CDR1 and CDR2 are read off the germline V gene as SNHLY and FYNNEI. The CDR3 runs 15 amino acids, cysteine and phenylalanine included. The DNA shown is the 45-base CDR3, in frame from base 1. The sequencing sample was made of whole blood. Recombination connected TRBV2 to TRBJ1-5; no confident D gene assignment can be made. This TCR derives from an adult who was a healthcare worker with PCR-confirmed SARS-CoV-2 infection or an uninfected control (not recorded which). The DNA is TGTGCCAGCAGTGAAGCCCGAAGGGGCAATCAGCCCCAGCATTTT. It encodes CASSEARRGNQPQHF.